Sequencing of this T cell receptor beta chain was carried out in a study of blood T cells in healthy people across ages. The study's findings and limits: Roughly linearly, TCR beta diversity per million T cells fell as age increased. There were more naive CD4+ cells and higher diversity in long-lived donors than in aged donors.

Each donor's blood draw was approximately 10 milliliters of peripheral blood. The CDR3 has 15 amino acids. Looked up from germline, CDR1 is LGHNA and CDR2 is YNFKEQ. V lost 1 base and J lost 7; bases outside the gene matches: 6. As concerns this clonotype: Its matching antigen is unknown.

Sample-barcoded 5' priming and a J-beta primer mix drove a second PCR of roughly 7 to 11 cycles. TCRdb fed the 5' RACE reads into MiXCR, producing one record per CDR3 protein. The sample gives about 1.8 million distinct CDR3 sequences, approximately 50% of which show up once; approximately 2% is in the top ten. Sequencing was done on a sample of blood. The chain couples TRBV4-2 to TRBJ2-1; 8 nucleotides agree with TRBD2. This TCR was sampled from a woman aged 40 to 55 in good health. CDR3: CASSQGAGARNEQFF. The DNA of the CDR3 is TGTGCCAGCAGCCAAGGAGCGGGGGCGAGGAATGAGCAGTTCTTC.